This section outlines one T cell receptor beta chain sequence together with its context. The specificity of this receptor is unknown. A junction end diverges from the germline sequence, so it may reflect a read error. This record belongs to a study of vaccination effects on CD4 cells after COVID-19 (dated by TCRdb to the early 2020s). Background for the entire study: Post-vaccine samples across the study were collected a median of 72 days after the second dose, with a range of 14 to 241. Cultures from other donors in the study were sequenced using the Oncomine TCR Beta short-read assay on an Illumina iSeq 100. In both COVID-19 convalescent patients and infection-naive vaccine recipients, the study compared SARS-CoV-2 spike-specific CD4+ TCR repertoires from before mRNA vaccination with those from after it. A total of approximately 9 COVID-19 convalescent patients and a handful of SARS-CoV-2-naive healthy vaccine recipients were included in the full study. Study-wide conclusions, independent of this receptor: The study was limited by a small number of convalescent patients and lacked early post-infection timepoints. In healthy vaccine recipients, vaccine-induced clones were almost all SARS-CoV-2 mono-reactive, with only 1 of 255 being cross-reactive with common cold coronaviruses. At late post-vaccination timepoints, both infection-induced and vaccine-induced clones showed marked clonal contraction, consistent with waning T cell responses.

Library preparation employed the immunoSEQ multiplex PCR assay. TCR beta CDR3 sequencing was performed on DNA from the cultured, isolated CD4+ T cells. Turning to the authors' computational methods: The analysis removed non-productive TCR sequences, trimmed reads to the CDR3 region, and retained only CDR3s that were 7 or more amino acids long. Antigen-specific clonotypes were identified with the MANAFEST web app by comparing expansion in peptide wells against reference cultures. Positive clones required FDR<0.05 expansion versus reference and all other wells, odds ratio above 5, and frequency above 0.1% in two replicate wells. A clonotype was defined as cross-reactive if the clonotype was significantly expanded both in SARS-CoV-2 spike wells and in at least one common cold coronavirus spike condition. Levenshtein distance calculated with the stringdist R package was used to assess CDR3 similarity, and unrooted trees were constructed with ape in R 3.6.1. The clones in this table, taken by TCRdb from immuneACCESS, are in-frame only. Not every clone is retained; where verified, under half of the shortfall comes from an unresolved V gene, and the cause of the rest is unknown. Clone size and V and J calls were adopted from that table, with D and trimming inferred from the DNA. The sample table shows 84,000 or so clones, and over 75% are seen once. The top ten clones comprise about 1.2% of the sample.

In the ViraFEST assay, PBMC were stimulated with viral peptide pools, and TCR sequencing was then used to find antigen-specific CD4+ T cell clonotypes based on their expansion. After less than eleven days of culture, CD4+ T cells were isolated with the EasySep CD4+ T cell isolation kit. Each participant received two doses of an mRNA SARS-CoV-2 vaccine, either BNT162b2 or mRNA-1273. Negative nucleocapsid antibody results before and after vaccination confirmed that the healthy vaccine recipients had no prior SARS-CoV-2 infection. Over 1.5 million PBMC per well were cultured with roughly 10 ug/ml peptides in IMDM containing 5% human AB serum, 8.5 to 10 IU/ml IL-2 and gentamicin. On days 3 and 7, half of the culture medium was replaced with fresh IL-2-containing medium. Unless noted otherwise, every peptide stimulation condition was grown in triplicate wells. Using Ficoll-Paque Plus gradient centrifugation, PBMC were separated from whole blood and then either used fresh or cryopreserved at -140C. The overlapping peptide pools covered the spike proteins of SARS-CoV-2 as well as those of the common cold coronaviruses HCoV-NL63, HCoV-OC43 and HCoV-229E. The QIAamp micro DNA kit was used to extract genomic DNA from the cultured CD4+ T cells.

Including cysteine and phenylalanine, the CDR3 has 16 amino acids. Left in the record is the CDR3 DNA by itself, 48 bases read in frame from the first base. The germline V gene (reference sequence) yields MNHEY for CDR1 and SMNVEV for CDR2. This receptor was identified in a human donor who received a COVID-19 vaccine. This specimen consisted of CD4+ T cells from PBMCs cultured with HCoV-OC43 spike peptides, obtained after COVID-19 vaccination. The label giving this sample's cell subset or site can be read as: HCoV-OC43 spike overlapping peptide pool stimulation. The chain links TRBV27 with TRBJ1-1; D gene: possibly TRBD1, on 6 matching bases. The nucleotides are TGTGCCAGCAGTCTATCGGGAGGGGGGGCTCCTAGGGGAGCTTTCTTT. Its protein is CASSLSGGGAPRGAFF.